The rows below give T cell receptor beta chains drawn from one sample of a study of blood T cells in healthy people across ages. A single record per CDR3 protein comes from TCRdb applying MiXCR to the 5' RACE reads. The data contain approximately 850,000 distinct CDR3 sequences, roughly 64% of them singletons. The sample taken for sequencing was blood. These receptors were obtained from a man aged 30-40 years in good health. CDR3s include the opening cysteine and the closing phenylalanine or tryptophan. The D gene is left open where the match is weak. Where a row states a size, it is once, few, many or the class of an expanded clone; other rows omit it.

CDR3: CASSPGEVRSSYNEQFF; DNA: TGTGCCAGCAGTCCGGGGGAGGTGCGGAGCTCCTACAATGAGCAGTTCTTC; V: TRBV9; J: TRBJ2-1; D: NA; size: few
CDR3: CATSDSQGAYETQYF; DNA: TGTGCCACCAGTGATTCCCAGGGGGCCTATGAGACCCAGTACTTC; V: TRBV24-1; J: TRBJ2-5; D: TRBD1; size: once
CDR3: CASSHDTDWTDFNYGYTF; DNA: TGTGCCAGCAGCCATGATACGGACTGGACGGATTTTAACTATGGCTACACCTTC; V: TRBV4-2; J: TRBJ1-2; D: NA; size: NA
CDR3: CASTRELYNSPLHF; DNA: TGTGCCAGCACGAGAGAGCTTTATAATTCACCCCTCCACTTT; V: TRBV2; J: TRBJ1-6; D: NA; size: NA
CDR3: CASSPAGPPLSYEQYF; DNA: TGTGCCAGCAGCCCTGCGGGGCCCCCACTCTCCTACGAGCAGTACTTC; V: TRBV27; J: TRBJ2-7; D: NA; size: few
CDR3: CASSLDRVEQYF; DNA: TGTGCCAGCAGCTTGGACAGGGTCGAGCAGTACTTC; V: TRBV7-2; J: TRBJ2-7; D: TRBD1; size: NA
CDR3: CASSPQPVGETQYF; DNA: TGTGCCAGCAGCCCCCAGCCTGTGGGAGAGACCCAGTACTTC; V: TRBV11-2; J: TRBJ2-5; D: NA; size: NA
CDR3: CASSLVRQGGGYTF; DNA: TGTGCCAGCAGCTTAGTACGGCAGGGTGGTGGCTACACCTTC; V: TRBV7-9; J: TRBJ1-2; D: NA; size: few
CDR3: CASSPATSGASDTQYF; DNA: TGTGCCAGCAGCCCCGCGACTAGCGGGGCCTCAGATACGCAGTATTTT; V: TRBV7-9; J: TRBJ2-3; D: TRBD2; size: once
CDR3: CASSQLQAEDEQYF; DNA: TGTGCCAGCTCACAGCTGCAGGCGGAGGACGAGCAGTACTTC; V: TRBV18; J: TRBJ2-7; D: NA; size: NA
CDR3: CASSLMGVAYNEQFF; DNA: TGTGCCAGCAGCTTAATGGGGGTCGCCTACAATGAGCAGTTCTTC; V: TRBV7-9; J: TRBJ2-1; D: NA; size: NA
CDR3: CASSQGGSAKNIQYF; DNA: TGTGCCAGCAGCCAAGGTGGCTCAGCCAAAAACATTCAGTACTTC; V: TRBV4-2; J: TRBJ2-4; D: NA; size: NA
CDR3: CAISSEGGTEAFF; DNA: TGTGCCATCAGTTCAGAGGGGGGCACTGAAGCTTTCTTT; V: TRBV10-3; J: TRBJ1-1; D: NA; size: NA
CDR3: CASSLGPVDTQYF; DNA: TGTGCCAGCAGTCTGGGACCAGTGGATACGCAGTATTTT; V: TRBV6-2/TRBV6-3; J: TRBJ2-3; D: NA; size: NA
CDR3: CSARDRGHGAGEDGYTF; DNA: TGCAGTGCTAGAGATAGGGGTCATGGGGCTGGGGAGGATGGCTACACCTTC; V: TRBV20-1; J: TRBJ1-2; D: NA; size: many
CDR3: CASSPEGVASQADTQYF; DNA: TGCGCCAGCAGCCCGGAGGGTGTGGCCTCACAGGCAGATACGCAGTATTTT; V: TRBV5-1; J: TRBJ2-3; D: NA; size: NA
CDR3: CASSQDPTDSPLHF; DNA: TGCGCCAGCAGCCAAGACCCCACAGATTCACCCCTCCACTTT; V: TRBV4-3; J: TRBJ1-6; D: NA; size: NA
CDR3: CASSQEGAAKNIQYF; DNA: TGTGCCAGCAGCCAAGAGGGGGCGGCCAAAAACATTCAGTACTTC; V: TRBV3-1; J: TRBJ2-4; D: NA; size: NA
CDR3: CASSVTLRDEQYF; DNA: TGTGCCAGCAGCGTAACGTTAAGGGATGAGCAGTACTTC; V: TRBV7-3; J: TRBJ2-7; D: NA; size: NA
CDR3: CASSLASSSTDTQYF; DNA: TGTGCCAGCAGCCTCGCTTCGTCTAGCACAGATACGCAGTATTTT; V: TRBV7-2; J: TRBJ2-3; D: NA; size: NA
CDR3: CASSCRGSTDTQYF; DNA: TGTGCCAGCAGTTGCAGAGGGAGCACAGATACGCAGTATTTT; V: TRBV12-3/TRBV12-4; J: TRBJ2-3; D: NA; size: NA
CDR3: CASSEWIGGADTQYF; DNA: TGTGCCAGCAGTGAATGGATTGGAGGTGCAGATACGCAGTATTTT; V: TRBV25-1; J: TRBJ2-3; D: NA; size: few
CDR3: CASSAVRSGQYNEQFF; DNA: TGTGCCAGCAGTGCGGTTCGGAGTGGGCAGTACAATGAGCAGTTCTTC; V: TRBV25-1; J: TRBJ2-1; D: NA; size: NA
CDR3: CASSLTKLAGDYEQYF; DNA: TGTGCCAGCAGCTTAACCAAACTAGCGGGGGACTACGAGCAGTACTTC; V: TRBV7-2; J: TRBJ2-7; D: TRBD2; size: NA
CDR3: CASSPIAGETQYF; DNA: TGTGCCAGCAGTCCCATAGCCGGGGAGACCCAGTACTTC; V: TRBV27; J: TRBJ2-5; D: NA; size: few
CDR3: CATSRDPQGNYEQYF; DNA: TGTGCCACCAGCAGAGATCCGCAGGGGAACTACGAGCAGTACTTC; V: TRBV15; J: TRBJ2-7; D: NA; size: NA
CDR3: CASSWDFYNEQFF; DNA: TGTGCCAGCAGCTGGGACTTCTACAATGAGCAGTTCTTC; V: TRBV7-2; J: TRBJ2-1; D: NA; size: NA
CDR3: CASSVGRQGREQYF; DNA: TGTGCCAGCAGCGTAGGACGTCAGGGACGCGAGCAGTACTTC; V: TRBV9; J: TRBJ2-7; D: NA; size: few
CDR3: CAQGRPGVNEQFF; DNA: TGCGCGCAGGGGCGCCCCGGGGTCAATGAGCAGTTCTTC; V: TRBV20-1; J: TRBJ2-1; D: NA; size: NA
CDR3: CASTLWGQPQHF; DNA: TGTGCCAGTACCCTCTGGGGTCAGCCCCAGCATTTT; V: TRBV19; J: TRBJ1-5; D: NA; size: NA
CDR3: CSASESRTSGFYEQYF; DNA: TGCAGTGCTAGCGAAAGTAGGACTAGCGGCTTCTACGAGCAGTACTTC; V: TRBV20-1; J: TRBJ2-7; D: TRBD2; size: NA
CDR3: CASSSTGTRQTEAFF; DNA: TGTGCCAGCAGCTCGACAGGGACGAGGCAGACTGAAGCTTTCTTT; V: TRBV7-3; J: TRBJ1-1; D: TRBD1; size: once
CDR3: CASSEISLPDTQYF; DNA: TGTGCCAGCAGTGAGATCTCGCTCCCAGATACGCAGTATTTT; V: TRBV6-5; J: TRBJ2-3; D: NA; size: once
CDR3: CSAYFSDTQYF; DNA: TGTAGTGCTTACTTCTCAGATACGCAGTATTTT; V: TRBV20-1; J: TRBJ2-3; D: NA; size: NA
CDR3: CASSFATAIAGGEQYF; DNA: TGTGCCAGCAGCTTCGCTACGGCAATAGCGGGAGGCGAGCAGTACTTC; V: TRBV7-8; J: TRBJ2-7; D: TRBD2; size: NA
CDR3: CASSYGAAPQHF; DNA: TGTGCCAGCAGTTACGGGGCAGCTCCCCAGCATTTT; V: TRBV6-2/TRBV6-3; J: TRBJ1-5; D: NA; size: NA
CDR3: CASSALGPGGRETQYF; DNA: TGTGCCAGCAGCGCTCTTGGTCCGGGGGGAAGAGAGACCCAGTACTTC; V: TRBV7-8; J: TRBJ2-5; D: TRBD2; size: NA